This T cell receptor beta chain came from a study of T cells after yellow fever vaccination. The authors made TCR cDNA by 5'RACE template switching, adding a universal primer site and UMIs. TCRdb redid the calling of the 5' RACE reads with MiXCR, one entry per CDR3 protein. Altogether some 130,000 distinct CDR3 sequences are present, more than 6.5% being singletons, with the ten largest covering more than 0.6%. Trimming stripped 3 bases from V and 2 bases from J, with 14 bases between. Looked up from germline, CDR1 is DFQATT and CDR2 is SNEGSKA (reference sequence). CDR3 size: 14 residues. This chain connects TRBV20-1 to TRBJ2-7; D call uncertain. The source is a man aged 30 to 39 who received the YFV17D yellow fever vaccine. The material was CD4+ T cells sorted from PBMCs, obtained 10 days after the yellow fever booster vaccination. CDR3 protein: CSASDIQRPYEQYF. CDR3 in DNA: TGCAGTGCTAGTGACATCCAGCGTCCCTACGAGCAGTACTTC.